These 26 T cell receptor beta chains originate from one sample sequenced in a study of identical twins. From the 5' RACE reads, TCRdb called clonotypes with MiXCR, one entry per CDR3 protein. This table holds about 530,000 distinct CDR3 sequences, about 15% found once. This same sample was also taken into another study, of yellow fever vaccine responses in identical twins.

The specimen was CD4+ T cells sorted from blood. The receptor source for this set is a woman in her late teens or twenties in good health.

V gene TRBV7-9 combines with J gene TRBJ1-6; D might be TRBD1 (5 bases). CDR3 size: 16 residues. Germline values: CDR1 SEHNR, CDR2 FQNEAQ (reference sequence). V was clipped by 5 bases and J by 0 bases, with 11 bases between them. The DNA for the CDR3 is TGTGCCAGCAGCGTTCCAGGGAGCTCCTATAATTCACCCCTCCACTTT. As protein: CASSVPGSSYNSPLHF. Drawing the rest from reference TRBV7-9 and TRBJ1-6, the complete variable domain is DTGVSQNPRHKITKRGQNVTFRCDPISEHNRLYWYRQTLGQGPEFLTYFQNEAQLEKSRLLSDRFSAERPKGSFSTLEIQRTEQGDSAMYLCASSVPGSSYNSPLHFGNGTRLTVT.

This clonotype has a handful of counts. This chain connects TRBV5-6 to TRBJ1-1; possibly TRBD1 for D (5 bases). Germline V CDR1 and CDR2: SGHDT, YYEEEE. Trimming took off 5 bases at V and 2 bases at J, with 13 bases between the two ends. The CDR3 totals 14 residues. The CDR3 region is CASSSMGGNTEAFF. The CDR3, as DNA: TGTGCCAGCAGTTCAATGGGGGGAAACACTGAAGCTTTCTTT.

This chain joins TRBV12-5 and TRBJ1-1; D is undetermined. The germline V gene has CDR1 LGHNT and CDR2 FRNRAP. The CDR3 covers 14 residues. V lost 1 base to trimming and J lost 7 bases, with 13 bases between them. The CDR3 region has the DNA TGTGCTAGTGGTTTGGACAGCCTAGAGGTTGAAGCTTTCTTT. Translation: CASGLDSLEVEAFF.

This clonotype turned up a few times. This chain connects TRBV5-1 to TRBJ1-1; D unresolved. The CDR3 loop spans 14 amino acids. Germline V gene data show CDR1 as SGHRS and CDR2 as YFSETQ. The ends were cut back, 1 base at V and 0 bases at J, with 7 bases in the middle. The CDR3: CASSLQEMNTEAFF. The CDR3 DNA reads as TGCGCCAGCAGCTTGCAGGAGATGAACACTGAAGCTTTCTTT.

This rearrangement joins TRBV20-1 to TRBJ1-4, with unresolved D. V dropped 3 bases and J dropped 4 bases, with 15 bases sitting between them. The CDR3 totals 15 residues. The V gene's germline CDR1 is DFQATT and CDR2 SNEGSKA (reference sequence). This CDR3 is CSARLGQSINEKLFF. CDR3 in DNA: TGCAGTGCTAGGTTAGGGCAGAGCATTAATGAAAAACTGTTTTTT.

This clonotype was found a few times. The chain couples TRBV19 to TRBJ1-5; D is undetermined. The CDR3 is made up of 16 amino acids. Germline V gives CDR1 LNHDA, CDR2 SQIVND (reference sequence). The V end lost 6 bases, the J end lost 0 bases, and 15 bases lay between the germline ends. This chain's CDR3 is CASRDQHGGSNQPQHF. The CDR3 nucleotides are TGTGCCAGTAGAGACCAGCACGGAGGTAGCAATCAGCCCCAGCATTTT.

The rearrangement joins TRBV12-3 or TRBV12-4 to TRBJ2-1, with 8 bases aligning to TRBD2. J was trimmed by 12 bases and V by 7 bases; bases with no gene match: 11. The CDR3 extends over 13 amino acids. The CDR3 bases are TGTGCCAGCACCATGACTAGCGAGAAGGTGCAGTTCTTC. It translates to CASTMTSEKVQFF.

V and J are TRBV7-3 and TRBJ2-2; D is perhaps TRBD2 (5 bases). V lost 5 bases and J 4 bases, leaving 14 bases between the germline ends. Germline CDR1 SGHTA, CDR2 FQGTGA. The CDR3 runs 15 residues. DNA of the CDR3: TGTGCCAGCAGCCTAGGGAACGGGATCACCGGGGAGCTGTTTTTT. This encodes CASSLGNGITGELFF.

This clonotype was picked up many times. The V gene is TRBV4-1, the J gene TRBJ1-2, with D uncertain. Germline V gene data show CDR1 as MGHRA and CDR2 as YSYEKL. The CDR3 is made up of 15 amino acids. V lost 0 bases and J 5 bases, leaving 13 bases between the germline ends. CDR3 residues: CASSQEIGSRYGYTF. CDR3 DNA sequence: TGCGCCAGCAGCCAAGAAATAGGGTCACGGTATGGCTACACCTTC.

V and J are TRBV2 and TRBJ2-5, with D unresolved. The CDR3 spans 12 residues. Trimming shortened V by 3 bases and J by 5 bases, and 7 bases separated the two germline ends. Looked up from germline, CDR1 is SNHLY and CDR2 is FYNNEI. The CDR3 spells CASSDFVETQYF. The CDR3 DNA follows: TGTGCCAGCAGTGATTTCGTCGAGACCCAGTACTTC. The full variable domain, completed using reference TRBV2 and TRBJ2-5, is EPEVTQTPSHQVTQMGQEVILRCVPISNHLYFYWYRQILGQKVEFLVSFYNNEISEKSEIFDDQFSVERPDGSNFTLKIRSTKLEDSAMYFCASSDFVETQYFGPGTRLLVL.

This clonotype came up a few times. V and J are TRBV5-1 and TRBJ2-3; no definite D call. V was shortened by 2 bases and J by 1 base, with 14 bases between the two germline ends. Germline V lookup: CDR1 SGHRS, CDR2 YFSETQ. This CDR3 region has 16 residues. In nucleotides, the CDR3 is TGCGCCAGCAGCTTTCGGGCGCGCATTGGCACAGATACGCAGTATTTT. Encoded protein: CASSFRARIGTDTQYF.

This clonotype was seen a handful of times. V and J are TRBV29-1 and TRBJ2-1; D not resolved. The CDR3 runs 14 residues. CDR1 and CDR2 from the germline V gene are SQVTM and ANQGSEA. Trimming cost V 7 bases and J 3 bases, with 16 bases left between them. The CDR3 protein is CSDTGKYFYNEQFF. In DNA, the CDR3 is TGCAGCGATACCGGCAAATATTTCTACAATGAGCAGTTCTTC.

This clonotype has ten or more counts. V gene TRBV3-1 combines with J gene TRBJ2-2; D remains unclear. V lost 3 bases to trimming and J lost 0 bases, with 5 bases between them. CDR3 length: 14 residues. CDR1 and CDR2 from the germline V gene are LGHDT and YNNKEL (reference sequence). In DNA, the CDR3 is TGTGCCAGCAGCCACATTTCGAACACCGGGGAGCTGTTTTTT. Residues: CASSHISNTGELFF.

This clonotype was recorded a few times. The rearrangement joins TRBV28 to TRBJ2-1; a weak D match, TRBD1 (6 bases). V lost 7 bases, J lost 0 bases, and 13 bases lay in between. Looked up from germline, CDR1 is MDHEN and CDR2 is SYDVKM. This CDR3 has 15 amino acids. CDR3: CASTPTGGSYNEQFF. CDR3 nucleotide sequence: TGTGCCAGCACCCCGACAGGAGGCTCCTACAATGAGCAGTTCTTC.

This clonotype has only a few counts. CDR3 sequence: CASSYGRTAEDTEAFF. CDR3 DNA: TGTGCCAGCAGTTACGGGAGGACAGCGGAGGACACTGAAGCTTTCTTT. The rearrangement uses TRBV6-2 or TRBV6-3 and TRBJ1-1; D may be TRBD1 (6 bases). The CDR3 extends over 16 amino acids. V lost 2 bases and J lost 3, with 16 bases in between. Per the germline V gene, CDR1 is MNHEY and CDR2 is SVGEGT.

This clonotype occurred a few times. The chain has TRBV12-3 or TRBV12-4 and TRBJ2-1, with a weak D call TRBD1 (6 bases). This CDR3 region has 12 residues. Trimming shortened V by 4 bases and J by 15 bases, and 16 bases separated the two germline ends. The chain's CDR3 is CASSSVLWGRFF. The CDR3 region has the DNA TGTGCCAGCAGTTCAGTTCTGTGGGGGCGGTTCTTC.

The chain employs TRBV12-3 or TRBV12-4 and TRBJ2-6; D might be TRBD2 (5 bases). The CDR3 length is 16 residues. V dropped 6 bases and J dropped 1 base, with 13 bases sitting between them. CDR3 bases: TGTGCCAGCAGCCGCCGAGGGATTTCTGGGGCCAACGTCCTGACTTTC. Translated, it gives CASSRRGISGANVLTF.

The chain combines TRBV7-6 with TRBJ1-5; D uncertain. With 1 base removed from V and 7 bases from J, the gap between germline ends came to 8 bases. This CDR3 has 13 residues. The germline V gene encodes CDR1 SGHVS and CDR2 FNYEAQ. The CDR3 loop is CASSLGGPQPQHF. The CDR3 nucleotides are TGTGCCAGCAGCTTAGGAGGCCCCCAGCCCCAGCATTTT.

The rearrangement links TRBV12-3 or TRBV12-4 to TRBJ2-3, with 8 bases that match TRBD1. The junction had 12 bases not matched to a gene; V was cut back by 2 bases and J by 2 bases. The CDR3 totals 18 residues. The CDR3 DNA reads as TGTGCCAGCAGTTTAAGGGGACAGGACCAATTCTTCACAGATACGCAGTATTTT. This translates into CASSLRGQDQFFTDTQYF.

This clonotype showed up just a few times. The chain couples TRBV7-8 to TRBJ2-6, with 7 bases matching TRBD2. J was trimmed by 0 bases and V by 0 bases; bases with no gene match: 8. CDR3 size: 19 residues. Germline CDR1 SGHVS, CDR2 FQNEAQ. The CDR3: CASSLAGREALSGANVLTF. CDR3 coding DNA: TGTGCCAGCAGCTTAGCAGGGAGGGAGGCGCTCTCTGGGGCCAACGTCCTGACTTTC.

The chain recombines TRBV11-3 with TRBJ2-1, with 8 nucleotides matching TRBD2. With 2 bases clipped from V and 4 bases from J, the junction kept 4 bases outside the gene matches. In germline, CDR1 is SGHNT, CDR2 YENEEA. The CDR3 sequence is 15 residues long. CDR3 in amino acids: CASSLTSGYYNEQFF. The CDR3, as DNA: TGTGCCAGCAGCTTAACTAGCGGTTATTACAATGAGCAGTTCTTC. The full variable domain, its missing parts supplied by reference TRBV11-3 and TRBJ2-1, is EAGVVQSPRYKIIEKKQPVAFWCNPISGHNTLYWYLQNLGQGPELLIRYENEEAVDDSQLPKDRFSAERLKGVDSTLKIQPAELGDSAVYLCASSLTSGYYNEQFFGPGTRLTVL.

This clonotype was detected only a few times. J is TRBJ2-2 and V is TRBV10-3; either TRBD1 or TRBD2 may fit D (5 bases each). The CDR3 totals 15 residues. Germline-derived CDR1 and CDR2 are ENHRY and SYGVKD. V was cut by 2 bases and J by 3 bases, with 10 bases left in between. For the CDR3, the DNA is TGTGCCATCAGTGAGGGGGCAGCGGACACCGGGGAGCTGTTTTTT. It is translated as CAISEGAADTGELFF.

This clonotype was counted only a few times. The V call is TRBV12-3 or TRBV12-4, the J call TRBJ1-1; 8 nucleotides align to TRBD1. This CDR3 comprises 15 residues. The V and J ends lost 2 bases and 4 bases, in that order; junction bases with no gene match: 6. CDR3 residues: CASSLLQGASTEAFF. In nucleotides, the CDR3 is TGTGCCAGCAGTTTACTGCAGGGGGCAAGCACTGAAGCTTTCTTT.

This chain uses TRBV24-1 with TRBJ2-1, with D perhaps being TRBD1 or TRBD2 (5 bases each). The CDR3 length is 12 residues. The V end lost 3 bases, the J end lost 12 bases, and 11 bases lay between the germline ends. Germline-derived CDR1 and CDR2 are KGHDR and SFDVKD. This CDR3 reads CATSDGWDGQFF. CDR3 nucleotides: TGTGCCACCAGTGATGGGTGGGACGGGCAGTTCTTC.

There are many counts of this clonotype. V usage is TRBV29-1 and J usage is TRBJ2-7; no firm D call. V shed 3 bases and J shed 7 bases, with 19 bases lying between them. Germline V CDR1 and CDR2: SQVTM, ANQGSEA. This CDR3 comprises 14 residues. CDR3 protein: CSVDVSGSLREQYF. CDR3 sequence (DNA): TGCAGCGTTGATGTTTCCGGGTCCCTCCGAGAGCAGTACTTC.

This clonotype occurred a few times. The V gene is TRBV11-1, the J gene TRBJ2-3, with a possible D match to TRBD2 (5 bases). Trimming took off 3 bases at V and 5 bases at J, with 9 bases between the two ends. This CDR3 has 13 residues. From germline, CDR1 is SGHAT and CDR2 FQDESV (reference sequence). CDR3 coding DNA: TGTGCCAGCAGCTTCGGGGTAGAAGATACGCAGTATTTT. This sequence encodes CASSFGVEDTQYF.